Listed below are T cell receptor beta chains from one sample, sequenced in a study of T cell changes during pregnancy in multiple sclerosis. The table came from immunoSEQ multiplex PCR; TCRdb's copy has only in-frame clones and leaves some out. The table has roughly 83,000 clones, about 91% seen once. Specimen: PBMCs, collected in the first trimester of pregnancy. The receptor set was obtained from a female donor in good health, serving as a control in a pregnancy study. Some clones in this sample may be carry-over from other donors' samples. Both conserved end residues are part of each CDR3. The D gene is left open where the match is weak. The size entry is marked missing in some rows and otherwise reads once, few, many or a size class.

D | size | J | V | CDR3 | DNA
NA | NA | TRBJ2-7 | TRBV6-5 | CASSYQDWAYEQYF | TGTGCCAGCAGTTACCAGGACTGGGCCTACGAGCAGTACTTC
NA | NA | TRBJ1-3 | TRBV5-1 | CASSLGRVASSGNTIYF | TGCGCCAGCAGCTTGGGGAGGGTGGCCAGTTCTGGAAACACCATATATTTT
NA | NA | TRBJ2-1 | TRBV19 | CASSTGLLYNEQFF | TGTGCCAGTAGTACGGGACTTCTTTACAATGAGCAGTTCTTC
NA | NA | TRBJ2-3 | TRBV28 | CASSPRDSWDSSTDTQYF | TGTGCCAGCAGTCCTCGGGACAGTTGGGACTCTAGCACAGATACGCAGTATTTT
TRBD1 | NA | TRBJ2-1 | TRBV28 | CASTSEGGTGGDEQFF | TGTGCCAGCACCTCAGAAGGGGGGACAGGGGGCGATGAGCAGTTCTTC
NA | NA | TRBJ1-5 | TRBV6-5 | CAVGRGNNQPQHF | TGTGCTGTCGGAAGGGGGAACAATCAGCCCCAGCATTTT
TRBD2 | NA | TRBJ2-1 | TRBV28 | CASRGLAASGEQFF | TGTGCCAGCAGGGGACTAGCGGCCAGTGGTGAGCAGTTCTTC
TRBD2 | NA | TRBJ2-3 | TRBV28 | CASSLSGTSGSTDTQYF | TGTGCCAGCAGCCTCTCCGGGACTAGCGGGAGCACAGATACGCAGTATTTT
NA | once | TRBJ1-2 | TRBV6-4 | CASRATGQNYGYTF | TGTGCCAGCAGAGCCACGGGACAAAACTATGGCTACACCTTC
TRBD1 | few | TRBJ2-7 | TRBV7-6 | CASSPGTGLSYEQYF | TGTGCCAGCAGCCCCGGGACAGGGCTCTCCTACGAGCAGTACTTC
TRBD2 | NA | TRBJ2-7 | TRBV7-2 | CASSLEAAGGLYEQYF | TGTGCCAGCAGCTTAGAGGCAGCGGGAGGGTTATACGAGCAGTACTTC
NA | NA | TRBJ1-1 | TRBV6-6 | CASSYDRGGSTEAFF | TGTGCCAGCAGTTACGATCGGGGAGGGAGCACTGAAGCTTTCTTT
NA | few | TRBJ1-1 | TRBV7-9 | CASSYVSGDEAFF | TGTGCCAGCAGCTATGTCTCGGGGGATGAAGCTTTCTTT
NA | NA | TRBJ2-7 | TRBV27 | CASSAGTPNEQYF | TGTGCCAGCAGTGCGGGTACCCCAAACGAGCAGTACTTC
NA | NA | TRBJ1-1 | TRBV4-2 | CASSQEEGRTAEAFF | TGTGCCAGCAGCCAAGAGGAGGGGAGAACGGCTGAAGCTTTCTTT
NA | NA | TRBJ1-1 | TRBV28 | CASSLGAVNTEAFF | TGTGCCAGCAGTTTGGGGGCAGTCAACACTGAAGCTTTCTTT
NA | NA | TRBJ2-7 | TRBV4-1 | CASSQGAGVTYEQYF | TGCGCCAGCAGCCAGGGGGCAGGGGTGACCTACGAGCAGTACTTC
TRBD2 | once | TRBJ2-3 | TRBV4-1 | CASSHPGVERGVADTQYF | TGCGCCAGCAGTCACCCCGGGGTCGAGCGGGGGGTAGCAGATACGCAGTATTTT
NA | NA | TRBJ2-7 | TRBV27 | CASSTPGTTYEQYF | TGTGCCAGCAGTACACCAGGAACCACCTACGAGCAGTACTTC
NA | NA | TRBJ1-5 | TRBV4-1 | CASSGGGGLNQPQHF | TGCGCCAGCAGCGGTGGGGGGGGACTGAATCAGCCCCAGCATTTT
TRBD1 | NA | TRBJ2-2 | TRBV6-6 | CASSRDRGGTGELFF | TGTGCCAGCAGCCGTGACAGGGGAGGCACCGGGGAGCTGTTTTTT
NA | few | TRBJ1-1 | TRBV19 | CASEGGSTEAFF | TGTGCCAGCGAGGGAGGGAGCACTGAAGCTTTCTTT
NA | NA | TRBJ2-7 | TRBV9 | CASSVEMEPPHF | TGTGCCAGCAGCGTAGAAATGGAGCCCCCTCACTTC
NA | NA | TRBJ2-3 | TRBV5-1 | CASSLSTPTTDTQYF | TGCGCCAGCAGCTTGAGCACTCCAACGACAGATACGCAGTATTTT
TRBD2 | NA | TRBJ2-1 | TRBV2 | CASKGTSGMTYNEQFF | TGTGCCAGCAAAGGGACTAGCGGGATGACCTACAATGAGCAGTTCTTC
NA | NA | TRBJ2-5 | TRBV29-1 | CSVEFRYPPEETQYF | TGCAGCGTTGAATTTCGATACCCTCCCGAGGAGACCCAGTACTTC
TRBD1 | once | TRBJ2-2 | TRBV6-5 | CASRWTGGETGELFF | TGTGCCAGCAGATGGACAGGGGGAGAGACCGGGGAGCTGTTTTTT
TRBD1 | NA | TRBJ1-4 | TRBV5-1 | CASSPGQGSTNEKLFF | TGCGCCAGCAGTCCCGGACAGGGCTCAACTAATGAAAAACTGTTTTTT
TRBD1 | NA | TRBJ1-4 | TRBV30 | CAWSVGGYEKLFF | TGTGCCTGGAGTGTAGGGGGCTATGAAAAACTGTTTTTT
TRBD1 | once | TRBJ2-7 | TRBV7-9 | CASSPGQGVSYEQYF | TGTGCCAGCAGCCCTGGACAGGGGGTCTCCTACGAGCAGTACTTC
TRBD2 | NA | TRBJ2-3 | TRBV5-8 | CASSSIAGGTDTQYF | TGTGCCAGCAGCTCTATAGCGGGAGGGACAGATACGCAGTATTTT
TRBD1 | NA | TRBJ2-1 | TRBV4-3 | CASSRPLGTGRDNEQFF | TGCGCCAGCAGCCGACCTTTGGGGACAGGGAGGGACAATGAGCAGTTCTTC
TRBD2 | NA | TRBJ2-3 | TRBV2 | CASSEMREGYTDTQYF | TGTGCCAGCAGTGAAATGAGGGAGGGGTACACAGATACGCAGTATTTT
TRBD1 | once | TRBJ2-2 | TRBV5-1 | CASSLETRGFTGELFF | TGCGCCAGCAGCTTGGAAACCAGGGGGTTCACCGGGGAGCTGTTTTTT
TRBD1 | NA | TRBJ2-6 | TRBV5-1 | CASSSGTGSSGANVLTF | TGCGCCAGCAGCTCCGGGACAGGGTCTTCTGGGGCCAACGTCCTGACTTTC
NA | NA | TRBJ1-3 | TRBV11-2 | CASSLGTQTIYF | TGTGCCAGCAGCCTGGGGACACAGACCATATATTTT
TRBD1 | NA | TRBJ2-7 | TRBV19 | CASSTRQGASNEQYF | TGTGCCAGTAGTACCAGACAGGGGGCTAGTAACGAGCAGTACTTC
NA | NA | TRBJ2-6 | TRBV28 | CASSLADTHSGANVLTF | TGTGCCAGCAGTTTGGCTGACACCCACTCTGGGGCCAACGTCCTGACTTTC